A selection of T cell receptor beta chains follows, all from one sample in a study of beta chain features in type 1 diabetes. TCRdb's copy holds only in-frame clones and misses some; the assay was immunoSEQ multiplex PCR. This sample has 250,000 to 350,000 clones, with approximately 15% found just once. Sequencing was done on a sample of central memory CD4+ T cells from blood. These receptors were collected from a man under 40 in good health. CDR3s include the opening cysteine and the closing phenylalanine or tryptophan. Fields, in order: V gene, clone size, D gene, J gene, CDR3 DNA, CDR3 protein. A D gene is named only where the DNA matches it firmly. Rows give clone size only sometimes, using once, few, many, or a class for an expanded clone.

TRBV23-1	many	-	TRBJ2-1	TGCGCCAGCAGTCAATCGTGTGACACCTACAATGAGCAGTTCTTC	CASSQSCDTYNEQFF
TRBV2	many	-	TRBJ2-6	TGTGCCAGCAGTGCAGACCGGCCTGGGGCCAACGTCCTGACTTTC	CASSADRPGANVLTF
TRBV19	-	-	TRBJ1-2	TGTGCCAGTAGAGCGGCCGAGGGGAATGCTAACTATGGCTACACCTTC	CASRAAEGNANYGYTF
TRBV18	-	-	TRBJ1-2	TGTGCCAGCTCACCGGAACAGACCTATGGCTACACCTTC	CASSPEQTYGYTF
TRBV15	few	-	TRBJ2-6	TGTGCCACCAGCAGACCCACATCTGGGGCCAACGTCCTGACTTTC	CATSRPTSGANVLTF
TRBV7-2	few	-	TRBJ2-5	TGTGCCAGCAGCTTGCGCGGAGAGACCCAGTACTTC	CASSLRGETQYF
TRBV7-9	many	-	TRBJ2-5	TGTGCCAGCAGCCACAAAGGGGCAGGGGAGACCCAGTACTTC	CASSHKGAGETQYF
TRBV5-6	few	-	TRBJ2-3	TGTGCCAGCAGCTTGGCCAGCACAGATACGCAGTATTTT	CASSLASTDTQYF
TRBV6-5	few	-	TRBJ1-1	TGTGCCAGCAGTTACTCCTTTACTGGGGTGACTGAAGCTTTCTTT	CASSYSFTGVTEAFF
TRBV19	-	-	TRBJ1-2	TGTGCCAGTAGTAGCCAGGGCCCTAACTATGGCTACACCTTC	CASSSQGPNYGYTF
TRBV4-1	few	-	TRBJ2-1	TGCGCCAGCAGCCACCCAAGCCGGAGCAATGAGCAGTTCTTC	CASSHPSRSNEQFF
TRBV7-2	-	TRBD2	TRBJ2-1	TGTGCCAGCAGCTTAACCGGACTAGCGGGGGGGCTGGTTGAGCAGTTCTTC	CASSLTGLAGGLVEQFF
TRBV6-6	-	-	TRBJ2-4	TGTGCCAGCGGACCTCATGGGGACATTCAGTACTTC	CASGPHGDIQYF
TRBV28	-	TRBD1	TRBJ1-5	TGTGCCAGCAGTTTACCCCTAGGGGACAGGGGGTATCAGCCCCAGCATTTT	CASSLPLGDRGYQPQHF
TRBV5-6	few	-	TRBJ1-2	TGTGCCAGCAGCTTGTCCGGCCTCAACTATGGCTACACCTTC	CASSLSGLNYGYTF
TRBV4-3	-	-	TRBJ1-2	TGCGCCAGCAGCCAAGATCCAGGGCGAGCTAACTATGGCTACACCTTC	CASSQDPGRANYGYTF
TRBV5-4	-	-	TRBJ2-2	TGTGCCAGCAGCCGTGGTGGGAGTGAAGCCGGGGAGCTGTTTTTT	CASSRGGSEAGELFF
TRBV13	-	-	TRBJ1-1	TGTGCCAGCAGCTCGAACACTGAAGCTTTCTTT	CASSSNTEAFF
TRBV6-1	-	TRBD2	TRBJ2-3	TGTGCCAGCAGGCGGGGCGGGGGTGCAGATACGCAGTATTTT	CASRRGGGADTQYF
TRBV18	few	TRBD1	TRBJ2-7	TGTGCCAGCTCACCCACCGGGACAGGGGGCACGCTGGAGCAGTACTTC	CASSPTGTGGTLEQYF
TRBV23-1	-	-	TRBJ2-1	TGCGCCAGCAGTCGCCCCTCATGGCAGTTCTTC	CASSRPSWQFF
TRBV5-4	few	-	TRBJ2-1	TGTGCCAGCAGCCGGGGGTCTACCCAATCCAATGAGCAGTTCTTC	CASSRGSTQSNEQFF
TRBV19	-	TRBD1	TRBJ2-7	TGTGCCAGTAGCCTAAGGACAGGCTACGAGCAGTACTTC	CASSLRTGYEQYF
TRBV9	few	-	TRBJ2-1	TGTGCCAGCCGCGCACTCAGCAAAAGCAATGAGCAGTTCTTC	CASRALSKSNEQFF
TRBV18	few	TRBD1	TRBJ2-7	TGTGCCAGCTCACGTACCGGGACAGGGCCCTTGGAGCAGTACTTC	CASSRTGTGPLEQYF
TRBV6-1	many	TRBD1	TRBJ1-5	TGTGCCAGCAGGCAGACAGGGGGAAGTCAGCCCCAGCATTTT	CASRQTGGSQPQHF
TRBV18	few	-	TRBJ1-2	TGTGCCAGCTCACGGGTCCGGGAGAGCTATGGCTACACCTTC	CASSRVRESYGYTF
TRBV18	few	-	TRBJ1-4	TGTGCCAGCTCACCACAAAAGGGAGCCGTAGAAAAACTGTTTTTT	CASSPQKGAVEKLFF
TRBV6-1	-	-	TRBJ1-2	TGTGCCAGCAGAGAAGCTCAGACCACTATATATGGCTACACCTTC	CASREAQTTIYGYTF
TRBV5-4	-	-	TRBJ1-2	TGTGCCAGCAGTCTTGTGGGTGTTGGTGGGAACTATGGCTACACCTTC	CASSLVGVGGNYGYTF
TRBV6-5	-	-	TRBJ2-3	TGTGCCAGCATGGTGCGGGGTGGGGCGTCGACGCAGTATTTT	CASMVRGGASTQYF
TRBV9	once	-	TRBJ1-2	TGTGCCAGCAGCGTAGAACAGGGAATTAACTATGGCTACACCTTC	CASSVEQGINYGYTF
TRBV5-1	few	-	TRBJ1-1	TGCGCCAGCAGCCCCGTTGGCCTGAACACTGAAGCTTTCTTT	CASSPVGLNTEAFF
TRBV5-1	few	-	TRBJ2-3	TGCGCCAGCAGCCCCGGGACGCCTAGCACAGATACGCAGTATTTT	CASSPGTPSTDTQYF
TRBV14	-	-	TRBJ2-3	TGTGCCAGCAGCTTCCTGGATCCTGTCAATACGCAGTATTTT	CASSFLDPVNTQYF
TRBV5-4	-	-	TRBJ2-2	TGTGCCAGCAGCTTGGGGCTGAAGGCGGCCACCGGGGAGCTGTTTTTT	CASSLGLKAATGELFF
TRBV7-8	few	-	TRBJ1-1	TGTGCCAGCAGCCCTAGGAGCACTGAAGCTTTCTTT	CASSPRSTEAFF
TRBV4-3	few	-	TRBJ2-5	TGCGCCAGCAGCCAAGATAATATGGGGCGGGAGACCCAGTACTTC	CASSQDNMGRETQYF
TRBV5-4	-	TRBD1	TRBJ2-1	TGTGCCAGCAGCTTCGACAGGGGAACCTACAATGAGCAGTTCTTC	CASSFDRGTYNEQFF
TRBV6-5	-	TRBD2	TRBJ2-3	TGTGCCAGCAGGAGAGCGGGGGTAGCCACAGATACGCAGTATTTT	CASRRAGVATDTQYF
TRBV25-1	-	TRBD2	TRBJ2-7	TGTGCCAGCAGTGAATTTGGGGGGGCCTACGAGCAGTACTTC	CASSEFGGAYEQYF
TRBV6-6	few	-	TRBJ1-2	TGTGCCAGCATGGGGGAGACAGTTGGCTATGGCTACACCTTC	CASMGETVGYGYTF
TRBV19	few	-	TRBJ2-1	TGTGCCAGTAGTACTAGTCCCGGTTGGGAGCAGTTCTTC	CASSTSPGWEQFF
TRBV5-1	few	-	TRBJ1-2	TGCGCCAGCAGCTTAGGGCAGTCGGCCTATGGCTACACCTTC	CASSLGQSAYGYTF
TRBV7-9	many	-	TRBJ2-3	TGTGCCAGCAGCGCGAAGAGCACAGATACGCAGTATTTT	CASSAKSTDTQYF
TRBV7-2	few	-	TRBJ2-3	TGTGCCAGCACGGGGGTGGGTACGCAGTATTTT	CASTGVGTQYF
TRBV5-1	-	-	TRBJ2-1	TGCGCCAGCAGGGACGGTGAGAGGGTGGGCAATGAGCAGTTCTTC	CASRDGERVGNEQFF
TRBV29-1	few	-	TRBJ2-6	TGCAGCGTTTCACAGGGTTCTGGGGCCAACGTCCTGACTTTC	CSVSQGSGANVLTF
TRBV7-9	few	-	TRBJ1-2	TGTGCCAGCAGCTTAGTACAGCTCTATGGCTACACCTTC	CASSLVQLYGYTF
TRBV5-4	many	-	TRBJ1-1	TGTGCCAGCAGCGGGGGTGGGGTCGAGAACACTGAAGCTTTCTTT	CASSGGGVENTEAFF
TRBV5-4	few	-	TRBJ2-1	TGTGCCAGCAGGAACCGGGACGGTAGCTCCTACAATGAGCAGTTCTTC	CASRNRDGSSYNEQFF
TRBV6-1	many	-	TRBJ2-5	TGTGCCAGCGACCTTGTCGGGACCCAGTACTTC	CASDLVGTQYF
TRBV14	few	-	TRBJ1-2	TGTGCCAGCAGCCAGGCCAGGTTCGGTGTGGATGGCTACACCTTC	CASSQARFGVDGYTF
TRBV7-2	few	TRBD1	TRBJ2-3	TGTGCCAGCAGCTTAGATGGGGTCAGGGGGACAGATACGCAGTATTTT	CASSLDGVRGTDTQYF
TRBV6-1	few	TRBD1	TRBJ1-2	TGTGCCAGCAGTCGGGGACAGGGGAAGTATGGCTACACCTTC	CASSRGQGKYGYTF
TRBV7-2	-	-	TRBJ1-4	TGTGCCAGCAGCGGGGAGCGGGGTGAAAAACTGTTTTTT	CASSGERGEKLFF
TRBV7-2	few	TRBD1	TRBJ1-2	TGTGCCAGCAGCCGTGGCGGGACAGGGTATGGCTACACCTTC	CASSRGGTGYGYTF
TRBV9	-	-	TRBJ2-3	TGTGCCAGCAGCCTATCCCGGAGCACAGATACGCAGTATTTT	CASSLSRSTDTQYF
TRBV4-3	few	TRBD1	TRBJ1-1	TGCGCCAGCAGCAGCAGGGGGAGGAACACTGAAGCTTTCTTT	CASSSRGRNTEAFF
TRBV7-2	few	TRBD2	TRBJ2-3	TGTGCCAGCAGCCCCCCGGGACTAAGCACAGATACGCAGTATTTT	CASSPPGLSTDTQYF